This TCR beta chain was recovered during a study of T-cell reconstitution after alpha-beta-depleted transplantation in children listed by TCRdb under 2016. With regard to the full study: T-cell immune reconstitution after TCRalphabeta/CD19-depleted allogeneic hematopoietic cell transplantation in children was quantitatively tracked in the study by means of TCR repertoire profiling.

Worth noting for this clonotype: There is no known antigen for this receptor. Base qualities are not at hand, and no much larger clone is one base apart.

The V and J ends are trimmed by 3 bases and 0 bases, leaving 14 bases between them. CDR1 DFQATT and CDR2 SNEGSKA were looked up in the germline V gene (reference sequence). From its cysteine to its phenylalanine, the CDR3 spans 15 amino acids. The only DNA kept is the CDR3, 45 bases in frame from the first base. The library was produced with PCR. Instrument used: Illumina HiSeq 2500. Molecular barcoding was employed in the preparation of TCR libraries, with unique molecular identifiers being used to normalize TCRbeta repertoire quantification. The public reads were reprocessed in TCRdb via fastp at Q25 and MiXCR, keeping in-frame beta chains. Each entry merges the rows of one CDR3 protein and shows their most common DNA and genes. A total of under 450,000 distinct CDR3 sequences appear in this sample, roughly 14% of them only once. Jointly, the top ten make up around 4.5% of the sample.

Recombination connected TRBV20-1 to TRBJ1-1; no D gene is confidently identified. The sequences come from PBMCs, collected from the stem cell graft. This clonotype was sampled from a human donor who donated a stem cell graft to a child with Fanconi anemia. The sequence in DNA is TGCAGTGCTAGTCTACCATACGACATGAACACTGAAGCTTTCTTT. Translated, it gives CSASLPYDMNTEAFF.